These T cell receptor beta chains were read from a single sample in a study of CD8 T cells in ankylosing spondylitis. TCRdb reprocessed the 5' RACE reads with MiXCR, giving one entry per CDR3 protein. The table shows about 260,000 distinct CDR3 sequences, with about 24% occurring only once. Sequencing was performed on blood, either unsorted or a sorted T cell fraction (not recorded which). The receptors here all came from a male donor with ankylosing spondylitis or in good health (not recorded which). Each CDR3 is given with its conserved first and last residue. Fields, in order: clone size, D gene, J gene, V gene, CDR3 protein, CDR3 DNA. A D gene is named only where the DNA matches it firmly. Expanded clones are given a class, and other clones once, few, many or no size at all.

clone size: -
D gene: -
J gene: TRBJ2-2
V gene: TRBV7-9
CDR3 protein: CASRANMGRTGELFF
CDR3 DNA: TGTGCCAGCAGAGCTAACATGGGGCGGACCGGGGAGCTGTTTTTT

clone size: few
D gene: -
J gene: TRBJ1-1
V gene: TRBV20-1
CDR3 protein: CSANRDRNTEAFF
CDR3 DNA: TGCAGTGCTAACAGGGACCGGAACACTGAAGCTTTCTTT

clone size: -
D gene: -
J gene: TRBJ2-1
V gene: TRBV20-1
CDR3 protein: CSGGSSSYNEQFF
CDR3 DNA: TGCAGTGGCGGGTCAAGCTCCTACAATGAGCAGTTCTTC

clone size: -
D gene: -
J gene: TRBJ2-5
V gene: TRBV20-1
CDR3 protein: CSARDHRDLPPETQYF
CDR3 DNA: TGCAGTGCTAGGGACCATCGAGATCTGCCCCCCGAGACCCAGTACTTC

clone size: many
D gene: -
J gene: TRBJ1-2
V gene: TRBV29-1
CDR3 protein: CSVLDSLGYTF
CDR3 DNA: TGCAGCGTCCTGGACAGCCTTGGCTACACCTTC

clone size: few
D gene: -
J gene: TRBJ2-1
V gene: TRBV10-3
CDR3 protein: CAIRGTSGDHNEQFF
CDR3 DNA: TGTGCCATCAGAGGGACCTCAGGGGACCACAATGAGCAGTTCTTC

clone size: -
D gene: TRBD1
J gene: TRBJ2-1
V gene: TRBV10-2
CDR3 protein: CASSDLGQGSYNEQFF
CDR3 DNA: TGCGCCAGCAGTGACCTTGGACAGGGTTCCTACAATGAGCAGTTCTTC

clone size: -
D gene: TRBD1
J gene: TRBJ1-2
V gene: TRBV27
CDR3 protein: CASSLGDRGSGHYGYTF
CDR3 DNA: TGTGCCAGCAGTTTAGGAGACAGGGGGTCGGGGCACTATGGCTACACCTTC

clone size: few
D gene: -
J gene: TRBJ2-3
V gene: TRBV20-1
CDR3 protein: CSARGYNRTDTQYF
CDR3 DNA: TGCAGTGCTAGAGGCTACAACCGCACAGATACGCAGTATTTT

clone size: -
D gene: TRBD2
J gene: TRBJ2-3
V gene: TRBV10-3
CDR3 protein: CAISGKRGLTDTQYF
CDR3 DNA: TGTGCCATCAGTGGGAAGCGGGGCCTCACAGATACGCAGTATTTT